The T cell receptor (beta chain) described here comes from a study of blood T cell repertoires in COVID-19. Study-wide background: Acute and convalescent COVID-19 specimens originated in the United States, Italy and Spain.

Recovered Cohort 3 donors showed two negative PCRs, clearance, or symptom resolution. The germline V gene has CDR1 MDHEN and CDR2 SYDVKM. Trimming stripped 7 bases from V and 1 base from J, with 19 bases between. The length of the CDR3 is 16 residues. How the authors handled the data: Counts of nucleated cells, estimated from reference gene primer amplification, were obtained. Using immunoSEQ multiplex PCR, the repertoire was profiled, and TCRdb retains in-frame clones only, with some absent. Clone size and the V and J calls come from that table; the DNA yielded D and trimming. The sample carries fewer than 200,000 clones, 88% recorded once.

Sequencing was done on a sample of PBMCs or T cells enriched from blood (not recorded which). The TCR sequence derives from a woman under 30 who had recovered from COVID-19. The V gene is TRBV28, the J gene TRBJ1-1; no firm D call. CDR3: CASTLEPGMRNTEAFF. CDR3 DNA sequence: TGTGCCAGCACCCTCGAACCCGGGATGCGGAACACTGAAGCTTTCTTT.